These T cell receptor beta chains were read from a single sample in a study of blood T cell repertoires in COVID-19. The data were produced by immunoSEQ multiplex PCR, yet TCRdb's version contains in-frame clones alone and is incomplete. The repertoire holds over 200,000 clones, roughly 92% seen once, with around 0.84% in the top ten. The sequenced sample was peripheral blood. All receptors derive from a man aged 55-75 years with COVID-19, enrolled during active disease. Both conserved end residues are part of each CDR3. Fields, in order: D gene, CDR3 length, V gene, J gene, clone size, CDR3 DNA, CDR3 protein. D genes are given only for firm matches. Clone size is not always given. Where it is, it says once, few, many or a class for expanded clones.

d_call: TRBD2
cdr3_length: 17
v_call: TRBV7-2
j_call: TRBJ2-1
clone_size: -
cdr3_nt: TGTGCCAGCAGCCGCGCTATAACTATGCGGGGGGGCAATGAGCAGTTCTTC
cdr3_aa: CASSRAITMRGGNEQFF

d_call: -
cdr3_length: 13
v_call: TRBV18
j_call: TRBJ2-7
clone_size: -
cdr3_nt: TGTGCCAGCTCACCACCTCCGGCGGACGAGCAGTACTTC
cdr3_aa: CASSPPPADEQYF

d_call: TRBD1
cdr3_length: 14
v_call: TRBV5-1
j_call: TRBJ1-6
clone_size: few
cdr3_nt: TGCGCCAGCAGCCGCGGACAGGGGGTTTCACCCCTCCACTTT
cdr3_aa: CASSRGQGVSPLHF

d_call: -
cdr3_length: 14
v_call: TRBV3-1/TRBV3-2
j_call: TRBJ1-1
clone_size: -
cdr3_nt: TGTGCCAGCAGCCAAGTGCAGGGAAACACTGAAGCTTTCTTT
cdr3_aa: CASSQVQGNTEAFF

d_call: TRBD1
cdr3_length: 14
v_call: TRBV2
j_call: TRBJ2-7
clone_size: -
cdr3_nt: TGTGCCAGCAGGGGACAGGCGCCCTCCTACGAGCAGTACTTC
cdr3_aa: CASRGQAPSYEQYF

d_call: TRBD2
cdr3_length: 13
v_call: TRBV12-3/TRBV12-4
j_call: TRBJ2-7
clone_size: once
cdr3_nt: TGTGCCAGCAAACTAGCGGGCTCCTACGAGCAGTACTTC
cdr3_aa: CASKLAGSYEQYF

d_call: TRBD1
cdr3_length: 16
v_call: TRBV24-1
j_call: TRBJ1-5
clone_size: once
cdr3_nt: TGTGCCACCCGGCCGGGACAGGGGGTCCGGGGTCAGCCCCAGCATTTT
cdr3_aa: CATRPGQGVRGQPQHF

d_call: TRBD1
cdr3_length: 17
v_call: TRBV27
j_call: TRBJ1-3
clone_size: -
cdr3_nt: TGTGCCAGCAGTTTGACGGCAGGGGGCTTCTCTGGAAACACCATATATTTT
cdr3_aa: CASSLTAGGFSGNTIYF

d_call: -
cdr3_length: 19
v_call: TRBV21-1
j_call: TRBJ2-7
clone_size: -
cdr3_nt: TGTGCCAGCAGCAAAGCGTTGTGTGAGGCCTTTTACCAATCCTACGAGCAGTACTTC
cdr3_aa: CASSKALCEAFYQSYEQYF

d_call: TRBD1
cdr3_length: 14
v_call: TRBV28
j_call: TRBJ1-4
clone_size: -
cdr3_nt: TGTGCCAGCAGTTTTTACAGGGGGAATGAAAAACTGTTTTTT
cdr3_aa: CASSFYRGNEKLFF

d_call: TRBD2
cdr3_length: 14
v_call: TRBV27
j_call: TRBJ2-7
clone_size: -
cdr3_nt: TGTGCCAGCAGTTTCCGGGAGGTAGGGTACGAGCAGTACTTC
cdr3_aa: CASSFREVGYEQYF

d_call: TRBD1
cdr3_length: 14
v_call: TRBV19
j_call: TRBJ2-7
clone_size: -
cdr3_nt: TGTGCCAGTAGGCGGACAGGGGGAACCTACGAGCAGTACTTC
cdr3_aa: CASRRTGGTYEQYF

d_call: TRBD1
cdr3_length: 15
v_call: TRBV19
j_call: TRBJ1-2
clone_size: -
cdr3_nt: TGTGCCAGTAGTAAGGCGGGACAGGTCGCCTATGGCTACACCTTC
cdr3_aa: CASSKAGQVAYGYTF

d_call: -
cdr3_length: 10
v_call: TRBV29-1
j_call: TRBJ1-2
clone_size: -
cdr3_nt: TGCAGCGTTGGGGGGCAAGTGACCACCTTC
cdr3_aa: CSVGGQVTTF

d_call: TRBD1
cdr3_length: 15
v_call: TRBV5-1
j_call: TRBJ1-6
clone_size: -
cdr3_nt: TGCGCCAGCAGCTTGGCGGGACAGGGCAATTCACCCCTCCACTTT
cdr3_aa: CASSLAGQGNSPLHF

d_call: TRBD1
cdr3_length: 15
v_call: TRBV3-1/TRBV3-2
j_call: TRBJ1-2
clone_size: -
cdr3_nt: TGTGCCAGCAGCCACGGGACAGCCGCTAACTATGGCTACACCTTC
cdr3_aa: CASSHGTAANYGYTF

d_call: -
cdr3_length: 17
v_call: TRBV23-1
j_call: TRBJ1-6
clone_size: once
cdr3_nt: TGCGCCAGCAGTTCGTTTACAGGCGGACGTTTCAATTCACCCCTCCACTTT
cdr3_aa: CASSSFTGGRFNSPLHF

d_call: TRBD1
cdr3_length: 19
v_call: TRBV12-5
j_call: TRBJ2-1
clone_size: few
cdr3_nt: TGTGCTAGTGGTTTGACTCGAACCAGGGGGCGGGTGTCCTACAATGAGCAGTTCTTC
cdr3_aa: CASGLTRTRGRVSYNEQFF

d_call: TRBD2
cdr3_length: 15
v_call: TRBV3-1/TRBV3-2
j_call: TRBJ2-1
clone_size: -
cdr3_nt: TGTGCCAGCAGCCAAGGAGCGGGGGGCTACAATGAGCAGTTCTTC
cdr3_aa: CASSQGAGGYNEQFF

d_call: -
cdr3_length: 15
v_call: TRBV18
j_call: TRBJ2-7
clone_size: -
cdr3_nt: TGTGCCAGCTCACCAGTGTTGCAGGGGACCGACGAGCAGTACTTC
cdr3_aa: CASSPVLQGTDEQYF

d_call: -
cdr3_length: 13
v_call: TRBV30
j_call: TRBJ1-1
clone_size: -
cdr3_nt: TGTGCCTGGAGTATTTCAGTCCACACTGAAGCTTTCTTT
cdr3_aa: CAWSISVHTEAFF

d_call: TRBD2
cdr3_length: 16
v_call: TRBV5-1
j_call: TRBJ2-7
clone_size: -
cdr3_nt: TGCGCCAGCAGCTCGAATAGCGGGGGGGCATCTTACGAGCAGTACTTC
cdr3_aa: CASSSNSGGASYEQYF

d_call: TRBD2
cdr3_length: 18
v_call: TRBV7-9
j_call: TRBJ2-1
clone_size: -
cdr3_nt: TGTGCCAGCAGCCCCAAAACGCGCCTAGCGGGGGTGTTAGGTGAGCAGTTCTTC
cdr3_aa: CASSPKTRLAGVLGEQFF

d_call: -
cdr3_length: 12
v_call: TRBV10-3
j_call: TRBJ1-4
clone_size: -
cdr3_nt: TGTGCCATCAGTTCACAGAGTGAAAAACTGTTTTTT
cdr3_aa: CAISSQSEKLFF

d_call: -
cdr3_length: 13
v_call: TRBV2
j_call: TRBJ1-3
clone_size: -
cdr3_nt: TGTGCCAGCAGGAAGCTCCCAGGAAACACCATATATTTT
cdr3_aa: CASRKLPGNTIYF

d_call: -
cdr3_length: 15
v_call: TRBV7-3
j_call: TRBJ1-1
clone_size: -
cdr3_nt: TGTGCCAGCAGCTCCTCTGGACAGCTGAACACTGAAGCTTTCTTT
cdr3_aa: CASSSSGQLNTEAFF

d_call: TRBD1
cdr3_length: 15
v_call: TRBV6-6
j_call: TRBJ1-1
clone_size: -
cdr3_nt: TGTGCCAGCACCAACGGGGGGACAGGGAATACTGAAGCTTTCTTT
cdr3_aa: CASTNGGTGNTEAFF

d_call: TRBD1
cdr3_length: 13
v_call: TRBV6-5
j_call: TRBJ2-1
clone_size: -
cdr3_nt: TGTGCCAGCAGTCCCACAGGGGTGGGTGAGCAGTTCTTC
cdr3_aa: CASSPTGVGEQFF

d_call: TRBD2
cdr3_length: 16
v_call: TRBV3-1/TRBV3-2
j_call: TRBJ2-7
clone_size: -
cdr3_nt: TGTGCCAGCAGCCAAGGGTACGGGGGGACCCTCTACGAGCAGTACTTC
cdr3_aa: CASSQGYGGTLYEQYF

d_call: TRBD1
cdr3_length: 15
v_call: TRBV5-4
j_call: TRBJ2-1
clone_size: -
cdr3_nt: TGTGCCAGCAGCCTGGGACAGGGTGGCTACAATGAGCAGTTCTTC
cdr3_aa: CASSLGQGGYNEQFF

d_call: -
cdr3_length: 12
v_call: TRBV6-5
j_call: TRBJ2-2
clone_size: -
cdr3_nt: TGTGCCAGCAGAAGAGACACCGGGGAGCTGTTTTTT
cdr3_aa: CASRRDTGELFF

d_call: -
cdr3_length: 16
v_call: TRBV30
j_call: TRBJ1-6
clone_size: -
cdr3_nt: TGTGCCTGGAGTACCCTAGGGGGAATGTCGAATTCACCCCTCCACTTT
cdr3_aa: CAWSTLGGMSNSPLHF

d_call: -
cdr3_length: 15
v_call: TRBV7-8
j_call: TRBJ2-1
clone_size: -
cdr3_nt: TGTGCCAGCAGCTTAGCAAAGTGGCCCTACAATGAGCAGTTCTTC
cdr3_aa: CASSLAKWPYNEQFF

d_call: TRBD2
cdr3_length: 16
v_call: TRBV19
j_call: TRBJ2-1
clone_size: -
cdr3_nt: TGTGCCAGTAGCACCGGACTAGCGGGGCCGTACAATGAGCAGTTCTTC
cdr3_aa: CASSTGLAGPYNEQFF

d_call: TRBD2
cdr3_length: 19
v_call: TRBV27
j_call: TRBJ2-2
clone_size: once
cdr3_nt: TGTGCCAGCAGGGGGCCGGGCCTAGCGGGAGGACTGAACACCGGGGAGCTGTTTTTT
cdr3_aa: CASRGPGLAGGLNTGELFF

d_call: -
cdr3_length: 13
v_call: TRBV24-1
j_call: TRBJ2-1
clone_size: -
cdr3_nt: TGTGCCACCAGTGAGGGACTCCGAGAGGAGCAGTTCTTC
cdr3_aa: CATSEGLREEQFF

d_call: -
cdr3_length: 13
v_call: TRBV27
j_call: TRBJ2-1
clone_size: -
cdr3_nt: TGTGCCAGCAGTTTACGGGGGGCGAATGAGCAGTTCTTC
cdr3_aa: CASSLRGANEQFF

d_call: TRBD2
cdr3_length: 15
v_call: TRBV7-2
j_call: TRBJ2-5
clone_size: -
cdr3_nt: TGTGCCAGCAGCCCCGGGCGGGGGAACCAAGAGACCCAGTACTTC
cdr3_aa: CASSPGRGNQETQYF

d_call: -
cdr3_length: 17
v_call: TRBV7-2
j_call: TRBJ2-7
clone_size: once
cdr3_nt: TGTGCCAGCAGCTTAGTGGGGTTGGCGGACTACCCCCACGAGCAGTACTTC
cdr3_aa: CASSLVGLADYPHEQYF

d_call: TRBD1
cdr3_length: 14
v_call: TRBV5-1
j_call: TRBJ2-5
clone_size: -
cdr3_nt: TGCGCCAGCAGCCGGAAGGTAGGGGGCGAGACCCAGTACTTC
cdr3_aa: CASSRKVGGETQYF